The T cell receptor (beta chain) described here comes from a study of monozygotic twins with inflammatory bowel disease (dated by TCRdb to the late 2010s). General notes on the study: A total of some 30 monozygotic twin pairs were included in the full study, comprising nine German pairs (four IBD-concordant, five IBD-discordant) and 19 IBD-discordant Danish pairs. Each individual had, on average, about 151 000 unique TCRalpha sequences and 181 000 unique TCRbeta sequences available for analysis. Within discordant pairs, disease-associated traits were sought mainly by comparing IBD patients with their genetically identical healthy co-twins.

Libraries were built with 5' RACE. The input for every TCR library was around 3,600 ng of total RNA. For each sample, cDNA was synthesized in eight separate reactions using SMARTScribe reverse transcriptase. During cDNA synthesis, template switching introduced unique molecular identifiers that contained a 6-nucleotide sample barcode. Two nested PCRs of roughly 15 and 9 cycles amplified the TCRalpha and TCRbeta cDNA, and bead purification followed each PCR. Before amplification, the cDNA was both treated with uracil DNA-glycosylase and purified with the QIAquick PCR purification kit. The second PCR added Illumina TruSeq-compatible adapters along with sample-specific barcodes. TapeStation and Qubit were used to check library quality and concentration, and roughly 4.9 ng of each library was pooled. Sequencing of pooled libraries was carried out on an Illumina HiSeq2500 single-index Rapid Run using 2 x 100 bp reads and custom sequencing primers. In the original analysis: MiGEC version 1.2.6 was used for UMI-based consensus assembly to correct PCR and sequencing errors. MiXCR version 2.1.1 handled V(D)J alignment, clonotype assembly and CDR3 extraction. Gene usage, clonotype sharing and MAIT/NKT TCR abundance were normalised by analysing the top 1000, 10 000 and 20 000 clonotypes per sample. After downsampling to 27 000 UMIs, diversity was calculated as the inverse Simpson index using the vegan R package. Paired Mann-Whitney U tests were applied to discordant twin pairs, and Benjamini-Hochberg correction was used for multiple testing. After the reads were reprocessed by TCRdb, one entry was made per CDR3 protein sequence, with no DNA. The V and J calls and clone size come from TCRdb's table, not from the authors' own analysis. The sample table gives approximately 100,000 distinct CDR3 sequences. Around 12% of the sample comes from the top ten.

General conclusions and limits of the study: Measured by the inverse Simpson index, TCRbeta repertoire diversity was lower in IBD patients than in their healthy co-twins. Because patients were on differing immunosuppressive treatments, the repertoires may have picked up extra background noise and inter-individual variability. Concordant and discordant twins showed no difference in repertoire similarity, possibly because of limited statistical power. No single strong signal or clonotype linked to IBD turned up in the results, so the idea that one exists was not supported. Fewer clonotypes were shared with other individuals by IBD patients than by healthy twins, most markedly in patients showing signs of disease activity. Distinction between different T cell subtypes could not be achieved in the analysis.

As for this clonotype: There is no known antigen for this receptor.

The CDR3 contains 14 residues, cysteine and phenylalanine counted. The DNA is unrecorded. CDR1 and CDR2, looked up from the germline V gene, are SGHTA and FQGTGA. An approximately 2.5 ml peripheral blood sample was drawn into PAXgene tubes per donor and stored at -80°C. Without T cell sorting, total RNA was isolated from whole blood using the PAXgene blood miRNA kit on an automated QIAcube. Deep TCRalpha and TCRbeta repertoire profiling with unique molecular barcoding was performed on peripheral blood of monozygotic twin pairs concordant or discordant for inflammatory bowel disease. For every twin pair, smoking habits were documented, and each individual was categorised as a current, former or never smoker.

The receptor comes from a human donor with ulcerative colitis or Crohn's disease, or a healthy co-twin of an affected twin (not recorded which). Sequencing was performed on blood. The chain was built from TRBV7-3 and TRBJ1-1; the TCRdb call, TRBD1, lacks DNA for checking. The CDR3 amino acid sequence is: CASSSGQGYTEAFF.